This passage covers 19 T cell receptor beta chains from one sample sequenced in a study of T cells after posttransplantation cyclophosphamide. This table comes from immunoSEQ multiplex PCR, and its TCRdb copy is limited to in-frame clones, with some not included. This repertoire shows some 4,100 clones, 85% to 95% found once; its top ten account for around 0.64%. Sequences were obtained from naive CD4+ T cells sorted from PBMCs. All receptors derive from a man aged 45-60 years.

The chain couples TRBV5-6 to TRBJ1-6, with D possibly matching TRBD1 (5 bases). The CDR3 consists of 14 residues. The germline V gene has CDR1 SGHDT and CDR2 YYEEEE. V lost 2 bases and J 6 bases, leaving 9 bases between the germline ends. As DNA, the CDR3 is TGTGCCAGCAGCTTTAGACAGATTAATTCACCCCTCCACTTT. This translates into CASSFRQINSPLHF.

The V call is TRBV18, the J call TRBJ2-7; possibly TRBD1 for D (6 bases). V lost 4 bases, J lost 4 bases, and 11 bases lay in between. Germline V gene data show CDR1 as KGHSH and CDR2 as LQKENI. This CDR3 has 13 amino acids. The CDR3 here is CASSRGRVYEQYF. The DNA of the CDR3 is TGTGCCAGCTCACGGGGGCGTGTTTACGAGCAGTACTTC.

This rearrangement joins TRBV27 to TRBJ1-1; D is unresolved. Trimming pared 5 bases from V and 0 bases from J, leaving 7 bases between. Germline lookup yields CDR1 MNHEY and CDR2 SMNVEV (reference sequence). This CDR3 has 13 amino acids. The CDR3 region has the DNA TGTGCCAGCAGTCGACACATGAACACTGAAGCTTTCTTT. It codes for CASSRHMNTEAFF.

The chain carries TRBV5-1 and TRBJ1-3; D gene unclear. Per the germline V gene, CDR1 is SGHRS and CDR2 is YFSETQ. The CDR3 loop spans 14 amino acids. Deletions cut 0 bases from V and 2 bases from J, with 6 bases between. CDR3 amino acids: CASSLGATGNTIYF. In nucleotides, the CDR3 is TGCGCCAGCAGCTTGGGAGCAACTGGAAACACCATATATTTT.

The V call is TRBV27, the J call TRBJ1-1; D is uncertain. Between the trimmed V and J ends, which lost 5 bases and 1 base, there was a span of 11 bases. CDR1 and CDR2 from the germline V gene are MNHEY and SMNVEV (reference sequence). The length of the CDR3 is 14 residues. The CDR3 reads CASSPGLPNTEAFF. The DNA for the CDR3 is TGTGCCAGCAGTCCCGGACTCCCGAACACTGAAGCTTTCTTT.

J is TRBJ2-6 and V is TRBV5-6, with D perhaps TRBD2 (5 bases). The CDR3 loop spans 19 amino acids. V was pared by 4 bases and J by 1 base, with 21 bases between. Germline CDR1 SGHDT, CDR2 YYEEEE. The CDR3 loop is CASSRDRRRRPSGANVLTF. In nucleotides, the CDR3 is TGTGCCAGCAGCCGTGACCGACGGAGGCGCCCGTCTGGGGCCAACGTCCTGACTTTC.

The chain carries TRBV5-5 and TRBJ2-3; the match to TRBD1 covers 9 bases. Germline trimming cut 3 bases from V and 3 bases from J; bases unmatched to any gene: 8. Germline loops: CDR1 SGHKS, CDR2 YYEKEE (reference sequence). The CDR3 has 16 residues. The CDR3 region is CASSYKDRGGTDTQYF. In DNA form, the CDR3 reads TGTGCCAGCAGCTACAAAGACAGGGGGGGAACAGATACGCAGTATTTT.

About this clone: Other DNA sequences in this sample translate to the same CDR3. The chain carries TRBV14 and TRBJ1-6, with a weak D call TRBD1 (5 bases). Germline-derived CDR1 and CDR2 are SGHDN and FVKESK. V lost 2 bases to trimming and J lost 0 bases, with 11 bases between them. CDR3 length equals 17 residues. DNA for the CDR3: TGTGCCAGCAGCCAAACCGGGGGGAGCTCCTATAATTCACCCCTCCACTTT. Translation: CASSQTGGSSYNSPLHF.

The rearrangement joins TRBV6-1 to TRBJ2-7; the D gene is possibly TRBD2 (5 bases). The V and J ends lost 4 bases and 7 bases respectively, with 17 bases between them. The CDR3 length is 14 residues. Germline V gene sequence: CDR1 MNHNS, CDR2 SASEGT. CDR3 coding DNA: TGTGCCAGCAGTGCTCGGGGTGGAATTCAAGAGCAGTACTTC. It encodes CASSARGGIQEQYF.

V and J are TRBV19 and TRBJ1-6, with TRBD1 matching over 12 bases. V was clipped by 3 bases and J by 14 bases; unmatched bases: 8. CDR3 length equals 15 residues. Germline CDR1 LNHDA, CDR2 SQIVND (reference sequence). CDR3 protein: CASSIPGQGAGTLHF. The DNA for the CDR3 is TGTGCCAGTAGTATCCCGGGACAGGGGGCGGGGACCCTCCACTTT.

This chain links TRBV19 with TRBJ2-2; possible D gene TRBD1, 6 bases. V was cut by 3 bases and J by 5 bases, with 10 bases left in between. Looked up from germline, CDR1 is LNHDA and CDR2 is SQIVND (reference sequence). CDR3 length: 14 residues. The CDR3 sequence: CASSIHDRTGELFF. CDR3 coding DNA: TGTGCCAGTAGTATCCACGACAGGACCGGGGAGCTGTTTTTT. The full variable domain, its missing parts supplied by reference TRBV19 and TRBJ2-2, is DGGITQSPKYLFRKEGQNVTLSCEQNLNHDAMYWYRQDPGQGLRLIYYSQIVNDFQKGDIAEGYSVSREKKESFPLTVTSAQKNPTAFYLCASSIHDRTGELFFGEGSRLTVL.

This sequence joins TRBV11-2 and TRBJ1-1, with D tentatively TRBD1 (6 bases). Germline V gene lookup returns CDR1 SGHAT and CDR2 FQNNGV. V was pared by 5 bases and J by 7 bases, with 14 bases between. The CDR3 loop spans 13 amino acids. The CDR3 spells CASSILQGLEAFF. CDR3 bases: TGTGCCAGCAGCATATTACAGGGCCTTGAAGCTTTCTTT.

V is TRBV7-2 and J is TRBJ1-5; D perhaps matches TRBD1 (6 bases). V was pared by 5 bases and J by 5 bases, with 19 bases between. This CDR3 contains 16 residues. Germline V gene lookup returns CDR1 SGHTA and CDR2 FQGNSA. The CDR3, as DNA: TGTGCCAGCAGCCCCCAGCCATCGGGGGGCTATCAGCCCCAGCATTTT. Its protein product is CASSPQPSGGYQPQHF.

This clone was counted a single time. This chain uses TRBV5-4 with TRBJ1-6, with TRBD1 as a possible D gene (6 bases). Germline V gene data show CDR1 as SGHNT and CDR2 as YYREEE (reference sequence). Deletions cut 3 bases from V and 6 bases from J, with 16 bases between. The length of the CDR3 is 16 residues. CDR3 in amino acids: CASSSAGTWTNSPLHF. CDR3 DNA: TGTGCCAGCAGCTCTGCCGGGACATGGACTAATTCACCCCTCCACTTT. Full variable domain (outside the CDR3, taken from reference TRBV5-4 and TRBJ1-6): ETGVTQSPTHLIKTRGQQVTLRCSSQSGHNTVSWYQQALGQGPQFIFQYYREEENGRGNFPPRFSGLQFPNYSSELNVNALELDDSALYLCASSSAGTWTNSPLHFGNGTRLTVT.

The chain recombines TRBV6-6 with TRBJ1-1; D may be TRBD1 (5 bases). Germline-derived CDR1 and CDR2 are MNHNY and SVGAGI (reference sequence). V gave up 9 bases and J gave up 4 bases, with 15 bases separating them. The CDR3 consists of 13 residues. The CDR3 reads CASEQGFGTEAFF. In nucleotides, the CDR3 is TGTGCCAGTGAGCAGGGTTTCGGCACTGAAGCTTTCTTT.

The chain employs TRBV5-1 and TRBJ2-1; D possibly corresponds to TRBD2 (6 bases). The germline V and J ends were trimmed by 0 bases and 1 base, with 17 bases remaining between them. Germline CDR1 and CDR2: SGHRS and YFSETQ. The CDR3 spans 18 residues. As DNA, the CDR3 is TGCGCCAGCAGCTTGGGGCTAGCGTTTTCAACGTCCTACAATGAGCAGTTCTTC. It codes for CASSLGLAFSTSYNEQFF. The full variable domain, rest sourced from reference TRBV5-1 and TRBJ2-1, is KAGVTQTPRYLIKTRGQQVTLSCSPISGHRSVSWYQQTPGQGLQFLFEYFSETQRNKGNFPGRFSGRQFSNSRSEMNVSTLELGDSALYLCASSLGLAFSTSYNEQFFGPGTRLTVL.

The chain employs TRBV11-2 and TRBJ1-2; D uncertain. Germline lookup yields CDR1 SGHAT and CDR2 FQNNGV. The CDR3 has 15 residues. The V and J ends lost 5 bases and 1 base respectively, with 14 bases between them. This CDR3 is CASSTAGALNYGYTF. The DNA for the CDR3 is TGTGCCAGCAGCACCGCAGGTGCTCTTAACTATGGCTACACCTTC.

The chain joins TRBV5-1 to TRBJ2-5, with a weak D call TRBD1 (6 bases). V lost 0 bases to trimming and J lost 5 bases, with 14 bases between them. This CDR3 spans 15 amino acids. Germline V gene data show CDR1 as SGHRS and CDR2 as YFSETQ. The DNA of the CDR3 is TGCGCCAGCAGCTTGGTTCCTGGGGGCTCGGAGACCCAGTACTTC. Residues: CASSLVPGGSETQYF.

The chain employs TRBV5-1 and TRBJ2-7; TRBD2 agrees at 7 bases. The junction had 1 base not matched to a gene; V was cut back by 0 bases and J by 1 base. The germline V gene has CDR1 SGHRS and CDR2 YFSETQ. The CDR3 spans 14 residues. CDR3 amino acids: CASSLAAGSYEQYF. The CDR3 DNA sequence: TGCGCCAGCAGCTTGGCAGCGGGATCCTACGAGCAGTACTTC.